This T cell receptor (beta chain) was obtained from a study of blood T cell repertoires in COVID-19. As for the study in general: Sample material is recorded as cDNA or gDNA derived from T cells, B-cell-depleted T cells, or PBMCs.

There are 17 residues in the CDR3. V was clipped by 5 bases and J by 0 bases, with 16 bases between them. Germline CDR1 reads SGHTA; CDR2 reads FQGNSA. Per the original data handling: By means of reference gene primer amplification, nucleated cell counts were estimated. Here immunoSEQ multiplex PCR was the method, and the copy in TCRdb shows in-frame clones only, minus some. Clone size and the V and J calls come from that table; the DNA yielded D and trimming. Of approximately 300,000 clones listed, around nine tenths are singletons. This TCR was sampled from a woman aged 45 to 65 with active or convalescent COVID-19. This chain connects TRBV7-2 to TRBJ2-2; a possible D gene is TRBD2 (6 bases). The sample consisted of peripheral blood. The chain's CDR3 is CASSPGLSAANTGELFF. The CDR3 bases are TGTGCCAGCAGCCCGGGACTCTCCGCTGCGAACACCGGGGAGCTGTTTTTT.